Included here is one T cell receptor (beta chain) sequence, with context. This clonotype was seen ten or more times. Its antigen is currently not known. Base qualities were left out, and no much larger clone turns up one base away. Read against the paper, the sample's time point label means: pre-sensitization, week 0. The sample's treatment or condition label, decoded: therapeutic diphenylcyclopropenone sensitization with weekly scalp DPC. At every patch-test visit, the blood draw took place before the patch test was put on. Patients were considered eligible if aged 18 to 70, diagnosed with alopecia and deemed suitable for DPC therapy, and patients were excluded if pregnant. Total RNA was extracted from unfractionated whole blood collected in Tempus Blood RNA tubes. Libraries were made using RACE. Sequencing used a NextSeq 500. During library preparation, unique molecular identifiers were attached to individual cDNA molecules so that TCRs could be counted quantitatively and reproducibly. From each blood RNA sample, both TCR alpha and TCR beta chains were sequenced. The study's own analysis went as follows. The median number of TCRs per sample was roughly 100,000, ranging from roughly 23,224 to 690,600. The Decombinator software suite was used to annotate the V, J and CDR3 of the TCR reads. For PS versus PT1 abundance plots, all samples were subsampled to the same number of TCRs (28,000). Expanded TCRs were defined as absent before sensitization and observed at least eight times at the 2-week time point. Using fastp at Q25 and MiXCR, TCRdb reprocessed the public reads and kept productive beta chains. Here each entry gathers all rows of one CDR3 protein and keeps the most common genes and DNA. TCRdb's processing, not the authors' own work, is the source of the V and J calls. The sample contains around 330,000 distinct CDR3 sequences, 5.5% of them found a single time. The top ten clones comprise around 8.6% of the sample.

Cut back by 4 bases and 9 bases, the V and J ends lie 16 bases apart. CDR1 and CDR2, looked up from the germline V gene, are SGHRS and YFSETQ. The CDR3 starts with the cysteine, ends with the phenylalanine, and has 13 residues. Just the 39-base CDR3 DNA is kept, in frame starting at base 1. The data are from a study of human T cells and chemical hapten exposure (dated by TCRdb to the early 2020s). In terms of the full investigation: For sensitization, 2% DPC in acetone was applied to a 2 cm by 2 cm area of upper inner arm skin. Throughout the study period of 20 to 25 weeks, patients also received therapeutic DPC doses to the scalp every week. Patch testing was performed on the upper back with Finn chambers containing 0.01% DPC, and the patch tests were scored after 6 days according to International Contact Dermatitis Research Group standards. The patient cohort, mostly female, included alopecia areata with under or over 50% scalp involvement, alopecia totalis and alopecia universalis. Libraries were pooled for sequencing, and variation in per-sample TCR yields was attributed mainly to small differences in library volumes within the pool. This study followed changes in the peripheral blood TCR repertoire in vivo during primary and secondary sensitization of alopecia patients to the hapten diphenylcyclopropenone (DPC). Blood samples were taken from patients before sensitization (week 0) and then at 2, 6 and about 24 weeks after DPC sensitization. For TCR sequencing, blood came from about 29 alopecia patients at anywhere from one to four time points (pre-sensitization, 2, 6 and 24 weeks). The paper's findings and limits, for the study overall: Because all patients had alopecia, a presumed autoimmune disease, the immune response of the patients might differ from that of healthy individuals. The number of TCRs above 1 in 1000 frequency did not change with DPC sensitization; there was no evidence of global repertoire structure alterations. Compared with pre-sensitization or healthy control sets, expanded TCRs formed significantly more large CDR3 similarity clusters, which is consistent with antigen-driven responses. Patch test score correlated positively with the number of PT1 expanded TCRs, reaching significance at thresholds 8, 16 and 32 but not at 4. Repeated subsampling changed both the strength of the expansion versus patch-test correlation and the threshold at which that correlation became significant.

The source material was whole blood, sampled in connection with sensitization to the hapten diphenylcyclopropenone (DPC). This sequence originates from a woman between 18 and 30 years old with alopecia areata. Some clones in this sample may be carry-over from other donors' samples. The chain employs TRBV5-1 and TRBJ2-5, with the D gene not confidently named. The CDR3 here reads CASSPTVGMAQYF. The bases are TGCGCCAGCAGCCCCACGGTTGGGATGGCCCAGTACTTC.